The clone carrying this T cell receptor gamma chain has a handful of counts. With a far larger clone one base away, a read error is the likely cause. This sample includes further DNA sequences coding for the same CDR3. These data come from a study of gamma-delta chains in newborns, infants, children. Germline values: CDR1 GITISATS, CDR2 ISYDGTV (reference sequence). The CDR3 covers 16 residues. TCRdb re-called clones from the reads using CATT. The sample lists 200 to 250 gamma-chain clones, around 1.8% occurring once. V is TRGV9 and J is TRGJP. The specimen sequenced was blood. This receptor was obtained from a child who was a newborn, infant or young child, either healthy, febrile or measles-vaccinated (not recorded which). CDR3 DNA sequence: TGTGCCTTGTGGGAGCCCCAAGAGTTGGGCAAAAAAATCAAAGTATTT. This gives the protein CALWEPQELGKKIKVF.